This TCR beta chain originates from a study of naive and memory T cell subsets. The beta constant-region primer was an equimolar mix of two oligonucleotides covering TRBC1 and TRBC2. MiXCR, applied by TCRdb to the UMI-ligation and nested PCR reads, yields one record per CDR3 protein. The sample shows 81,000 or so distinct CDR3 sequences, about 6.5% of them seen only once. Germline CDR1 MNHEY, CDR2 SVGAGI. The V end lost 1 base, the J end lost 6 bases, and 3 bases lay between the germline ends. This CDR3 contains 12 residues. Sequences were obtained from central memory CD4+ T cells from blood. This TCR derives from a human donor in good health. The V gene is TRBV6-5, the J gene TRBJ2-2; the D is unclear. CDR3: CASSYFPGELFF. The CDR3 nucleotides read TGTGCCAGCAGTTACTTCCCCGGGGAGCTGTTTTTT.